The rows below give T cell receptor beta chains drawn from one sample of a study of blood T cell repertoires in COVID-19. TCRdb keeps only in-frame clones here, not all; method: immunoSEQ multiplex PCR. The sample records around 160,000 clones, over 80% being singletons. The sequenced sample consisted of PBMCs or T cells enriched from blood (not recorded which). All receptors derive from a woman aged 60 to 75 who had recovered from COVID-19. Each CDR3 is given with its conserved first and last residue. A D gene is named only where the DNA matches it firmly. Where a row states a size, it is once, few, many or the class of an expanded clone; other rows omit it.

cdr3_aa cdr3_nt clone_size j_call d_call v_call
CASSQVPRGIRENQPQHF TGCGCCAGCAGCCAAGTTCCCCGGGGGATTAGGGAAAATCAGCCCCAGCATTTT few TRBJ1-5 NA TRBV4-1
CASSLAASGGSYEQYF TGTGCCAGCAGCTTGGCGGCTAGCGGGGGATCCTACGAGCAGTACTTC NA TRBJ2-7 TRBD2 TRBV5-4
CASSWGTSEETQYF TGCGCCAGCAGCTGGGGGACTAGCGAAGAGACCCAGTACTTC NA TRBJ2-5 TRBD2 TRBV5-1
CASSSLAGSTDTQYF TGTGCCAGCAGTTCACTAGCGGGGAGCACAGATACGCAGTATTTT NA TRBJ2-3 TRBD2 TRBV7-9
CASSGGYSTDTQYF TGTGCCAGTTCAGGGGGCTATAGCACAGATACGCAGTATTTT NA TRBJ2-3 TRBD1 TRBV9
CASSLAGGLDTQYF TGTGCCAGCAGCTTAGCGGGGGGCCTAGATACGCAGTATTTT NA TRBJ2-3 TRBD2 TRBV7-3
CASSLTKGLLQETQYF TGTGCCAGCAGCCTTACCAAAGGACTCCTGCAAGAGACCCAGTACTTC NA TRBJ2-5 NA TRBV3-1/TRBV3-2
CAISPGTGLPEAFF TGTGCCATCAGCCCCGGGACAGGGCTTCCTGAAGCTTTCTTT NA TRBJ1-1 TRBD1 TRBV10-3
CASRAGQGAGYEQYF TGTGCCAGCAGAGCGGGACAGGGGGCGGGCTACGAGCAGTACTTC NA TRBJ2-7 TRBD1 TRBV28
CASSLGGDQPQHF TGTGCCAGCAGCTTAGGGGGGGACCAGCCCCAGCATTTT NA TRBJ1-5 NA TRBV7-9
CASSISTPAAPPLYNEQFF TGTGCCAGTAGTATATCGACTCCGGCCGCTCCGCCGCTCTACAATGAGCAGTTCTTC NA TRBJ2-1 NA TRBV19
CASTDSYTDTQYF TGTGCCAGCACGGACTCCTACACAGATACGCAGTATTTT NA TRBJ2-3 NA TRBV25-1
CASINRVVAEAFF TGTGCCAGTATCAACAGGGTGGTGGCTGAAGCTTTCTTT NA TRBJ1-1 NA TRBV19
CASTFSGRIAGELFF TGTGCCAGCACCTTTAGCGGGAGAATCGCCGGGGAGCTGTTTTTT NA TRBJ2-2 TRBD2 TRBV27
CATSPTGGGETQYF TGTGCCACCAGTCCCACAGGGGGCGGAGAGACCCAGTACTTC NA TRBJ2-5 TRBD1 TRBV24-1
CASSPQRESYEQYF TGTGCCAGTAGTCCCCAGCGGGAGAGTTACGAGCAGTACTTC NA TRBJ2-7 TRBD2 TRBV19
CASSLSGQGNQPQHF TGCGCCAGCAGCTTGTCCGGACAGGGTAATCAGCCCCAGCATTTT NA TRBJ1-5 TRBD1 TRBV5-1
CASSLGYGTRTPEQYF TGTGCCAGCAGCTTAGGTTACGGGACTAGAACCCCCGAGCAGTACTTC NA TRBJ2-7 TRBD2 TRBV7-2
CASTPGLAGQTQYF TGTGCCAGCACGCCTGGACTAGCCGGGCAGACCCAGTACTTC NA TRBJ2-5 TRBD2 TRBV9
CASSPGQAKYNEQFF TGTGCCAGCAGTCCTGGACAGGCCAAATACAATGAGCAGTTCTTC NA TRBJ2-1 TRBD1 TRBV28
CASSNREGGEQYF TGTGCCAGCAGCAACCGGGAGGGTGGGGAGCAGTACTTC NA TRBJ2-7 TRBD2 TRBV7-8